This entry describes one TCR beta chain. In this sample, this clonotype turned up once. Its antigen is unknown. No base-level quality is on record; no much larger clone is a single base apart. The donors were 40 or so Caucasian individuals from Russia, aged 6 to 90 years, who were systemically healthy. Around 10 milliliters of peripheral blood were collected from each donor into EDTA-treated Vacutainer tubes. Ficoll-Paque density-gradient centrifugation was used to isolate PBMCs, with at least 6.5 million obtained per sample. Trizol reagent was used to extract total RNA from PBMCs, with at least 6 micrograms per sample. For every donor, an aliquot of PBMCs went through flow cytometry to measure the percentages of naive CD45RAhigh/CD27high T cells. Library preparation used 5' RACE. Sequencing was performed on an Illumina HiSeq 2500. The second PCR ran for roughly 7 to 11 cycles and used a J-beta primer mix along with a sample-barcoded 5' primer. Each TCR beta cDNA molecule received a unique molecular identifier from a template-switch 5' adaptor carrying 12 random nucleotides. Each sample yielded at least 2.5 million CDR3-containing paired-end reads. First-strand cDNA synthesis was performed from all RNA using the Mint cDNA synthesis kit, with priming by a TRBC-specific oligonucleotide. Following uracil-DNA glycosylase treatment, a first 18-cycle PCR with universal primers M1SS and BC2_uni_R was performed on all cDNA. The study's own analysis went as follows. Each sample was normalized by randomly selecting 1 million high-quality reads, each carrying a distinct molecular identifier. Instead of being binned into consensus sequences, reads with shared molecular identifiers were discarded. MiTCR, with a Q25 quality threshold and the strictest error-elimination algorithm, was used for CDR3 identification, clonotype clustering and error correction. A nonparametric unseen species model with Euler transformation was used to estimate lower-bound total TCR beta diversity. The public reads were quality trimmed at Q25 with fastp and then assembled into clones with MiXCR by TCRdb, keeping productive beta chains. Here each entry gathers all rows of one CDR3 protein and keeps the most common genes and DNA. These V and J calls rely on TCRdb rather than the paper's analysis. The sample yields about 1 million distinct CDR3 sequences; less than 50% were counted once. The ten largest clones add up to approximately 19% of the sample.

The data are from a study of blood T cells in healthy people across ages (dated by TCRdb to the mid-2010s). About the investigation overall: In model experiments, template switching captured roughly one uniquely barcoded TCR beta cDNA molecule for every two T cells. Using deep sequencing normalized with unique cDNA molecular identifiers, the study measured how TCR beta repertoire diversity changes with age. For two donors (one aged 18 to 30 and one aged 80 or older), the study analyzed two additional independent replicas of 1 million unique cDNA reads from the same blood draw. Donors were grouped into four age groups: young (average 16 years), middle-aged (around 39), aged (about 60) and long-lived (approximately 81). Donors of different ages were randomly distributed across sequencing lanes to avoid experimental bias.

Findings and caveats that apply to the study as a whole: A strong correlation was found between observed TCR beta diversity and the percentage of naive T cells measured by flow cytometry. Observed TCR beta diversity per million T cells fell roughly linearly with age, and a significant reduction was already apparent by age roughly 40. Because profiling used bulk unsorted PBMCs, naive and antigen-experienced compartments could not be compared conclusively. Total diversity estimates from one million sequenced T cells were considered lower bounds and underestimates. Compared with the aged group, more naive CD4+ T cells, fewer expanded clones and increased TCR diversity were shown by the long-lived group, suggesting age selection. Because the CMV infection status of the donors was unknown, age-related changes in expanded clonotypes may potentially have been confounded.

Sequences SGHRS (CDR1) and YFSETQ (CDR2) are obtained from the germline V gene. The CDR3 starts with the cysteine, ends with the phenylalanine, and has 15 residues. The DNA shown is the 45-base CDR3, in frame from base 1. V loses 0 bases at its end and J loses 4 bases; junction bases beyond the gene matches: 3. Sequenced: blood. The TCR was taken from a woman aged 55-69 years in good health. The V gene is TRBV5-1 and the J gene is TRBJ2-7; 11 central nucleotides agree with TRBD2. The nucleotide sequence is TGCGCCAGCAGCTTGGATACTAGCGGGAGATACGAGCAGTACTTC. Its translation reads: CASSLDTSGRYEQYF.